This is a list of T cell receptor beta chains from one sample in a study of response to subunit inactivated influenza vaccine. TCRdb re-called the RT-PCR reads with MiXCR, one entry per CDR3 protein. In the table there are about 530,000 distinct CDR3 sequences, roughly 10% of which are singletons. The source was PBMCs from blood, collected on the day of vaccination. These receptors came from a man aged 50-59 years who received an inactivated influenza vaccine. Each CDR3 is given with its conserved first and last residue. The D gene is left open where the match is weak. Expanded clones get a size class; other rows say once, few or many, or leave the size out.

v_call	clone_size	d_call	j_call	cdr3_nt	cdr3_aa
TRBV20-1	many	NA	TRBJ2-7	TGCAGTGCTAGAGATAAGTTGCAGGGTTGGGGCGAGCAGTACTTC	CSARDKLQGWGEQYF
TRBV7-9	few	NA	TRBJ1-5	TGTGCCAGCAGCTTCGGGGTTCAGCAGCCCCAGCATTTT	CASSFGVQQPQHF
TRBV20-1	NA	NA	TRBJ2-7	TGCAGTGCCACTGGAGGGAGGAGAGACGAGCAGTACTTC	CSATGGRRDEQYF
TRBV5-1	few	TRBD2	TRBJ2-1	TGCGCCAGCAGCTTGGCCTGGCGGGCTAGCGGGGGGGCCAGATACAATGAGCAGTTCTTC	CASSLAWRASGGARYNEQFF
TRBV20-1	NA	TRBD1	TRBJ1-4	TGCAGTGCTGGGCAGGGGGCGACTAATGAAAAACTGTTTTTT	CSAGQGATNEKLFF
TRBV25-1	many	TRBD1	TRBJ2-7	TGTGCCAGCCGGGGACAGGCCTCCTACGAGCAGTACTTC	CASRGQASYEQYF
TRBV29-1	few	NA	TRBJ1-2	TGCAGCGCCCGTCCCGGGACATCCGGCTACACCTTC	CSARPGTSGYTF
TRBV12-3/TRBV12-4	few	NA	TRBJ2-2	TGTGCCAGCAGTCCACCGCGCGGGACGGGAGTCACCGGGGAGCTGTTTTTT	CASSPPRGTGVTGELFF
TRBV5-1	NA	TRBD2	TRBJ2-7	TGCGCCAGCAGTTTTACTAGCGGAAACTACGAGCAGTACTTC	CASSFTSGNYEQYF
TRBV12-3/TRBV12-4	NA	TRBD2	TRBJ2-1	TGTGCCAGCAGCCTAGGAGCGGGAGGCGTCAATGAGCAGTTCTTC	CASSLGAGGVNEQFF
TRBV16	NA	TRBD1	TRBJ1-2	TGTGCCAGCAGCCAACCACAGGGGAGAGGCTACACCTTC	CASSQPQGRGYTF
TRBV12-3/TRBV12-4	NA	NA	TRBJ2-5	TGTGCCAGCAGTAAAGCGGTGGGCGGAGTAGAGACCCAGTACTTC	CASSKAVGGVETQYF
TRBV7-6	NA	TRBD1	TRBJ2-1	TGTGCCAGCAGCCAGGGGGCCCTGGGTAATGAGCAGTTCTTC	CASSQGALGNEQFF
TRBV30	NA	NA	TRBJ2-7	TGTGCCTGGAGCGCAGGGATAGGACCCTACGAGCAGTACTTC	CAWSAGIGPYEQYF
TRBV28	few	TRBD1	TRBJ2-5	TGTGCCAGCAGTTTCGGGACAGCGACCCAAGAGACCCAGTACTTC	CASSFGTATQETQYF
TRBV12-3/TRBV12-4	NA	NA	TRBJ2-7	TGTGCCAGCACCTTGGGGAACGGCTACGAGCAGTACTTC	CASTLGNGYEQYF
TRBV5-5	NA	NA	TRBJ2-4	TGTGCCAGCAGCTCTTCCGGGACCATTCTAGCCAAAAACATTCAGTACTTC	CASSSSGTILAKNIQYF
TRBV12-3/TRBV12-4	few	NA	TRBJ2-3	TGTGCCAGCAGTAGCAGGTCTCGGGCAGATACGCAGTATTTT	CASSSRSRADTQYF
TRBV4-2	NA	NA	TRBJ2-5	TGTGCCAGCAGCCAAGAGAGGGACCAAGAGACCCAGTACTTC	CASSQERDQETQYF
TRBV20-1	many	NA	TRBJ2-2	TGCAGTGCTAGGGGGGCCAGCACCGGGGAGCTGTTTTTT	CSARGASTGELFF
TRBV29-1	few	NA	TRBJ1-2	TGCAGCGTTATGGGGGACTATGGCTACACCTTC	CSVMGDYGYTF
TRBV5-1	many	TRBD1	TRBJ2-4	TGCGCCAGCAGCTGGCGAGGGACAGCCGTAGCCAAAAACATTCAGTACTTC	CASSWRGTAVAKNIQYF
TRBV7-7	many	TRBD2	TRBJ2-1	TGTGCTAGCAGCAAGGGGACTAGCGGGGCTGAGCAGTTCTTC	CASSKGTSGAEQFF
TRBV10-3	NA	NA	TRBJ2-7	TGTGCCATCAGTGAGTCGAAGGGGACCGAGCAGTACTTC	CAISESKGTEQYF
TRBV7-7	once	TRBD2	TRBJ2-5	TGTGCTAGCAGTCCACTAGCGGGGGGGCGTGAGACCCAGTACTTC	CASSPLAGGRETQYF
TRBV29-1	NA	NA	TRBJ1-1	TGCAGCGTTGATAGAACAGGGAGCACTGAAGCTTTCTTT	CSVDRTGSTEAFF
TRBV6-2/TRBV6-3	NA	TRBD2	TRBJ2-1	TGTGCCAGCAGGGCGGGACTAGCGGAAAACAATGAGCAGTTCTTC	CASRAGLAENNEQFF
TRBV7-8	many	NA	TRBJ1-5	TGTGCCAGCAGCGCCCGTCGGGATAGCAATCAGCCCCAGCATTTT	CASSARRDSNQPQHF
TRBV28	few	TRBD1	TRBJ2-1	TGTGCCAGCAGTTTGGTGCAGGGGGCACATGAGCAGTTCTTC	CASSLVQGAHEQFF
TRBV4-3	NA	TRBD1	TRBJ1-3	TGCGCCAGCAGCCAAGCGACAGGGAGCTCTGGAAACACCATATCTTTT	CASSQATGSSGNTISF
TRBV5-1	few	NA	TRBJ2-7	TGCGCCAGCAGCTTGGTCTCTGGCCTCCCCGAGCAGTACTTC	CASSLVSGLPEQYF
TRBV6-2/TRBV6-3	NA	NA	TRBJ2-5	TGTGCCAGCAGTTACCCCCGGAAGTGGGAGCAGGGAACTTACCAAGAGACCCAGTACTTC	CASSYPRKWEQGTYQETQYF
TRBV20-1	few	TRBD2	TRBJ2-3	TGCAGTGCCGGGACTAGCGGGGCTCGACGCACAGATACGCAGTATTTT	CSAGTSGARRTDTQYF
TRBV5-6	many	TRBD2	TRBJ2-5	TGTGCCAGCAGCTCGGGCGGCGGGGGGCCCGACCAAGAGACCCAGTACTTC	CASSSGGGGPDQETQYF
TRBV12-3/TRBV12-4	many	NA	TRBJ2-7	TGTGCCAGCAGTTTGGCAGGGATGTACGAGCAGTACTTC	CASSLAGMYEQYF
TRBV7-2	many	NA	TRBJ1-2	TGTGCCAGCAGCTTAGTAACAGGCGGAGGCTATGGCTACACCTTC	CASSLVTGGGYGYTF
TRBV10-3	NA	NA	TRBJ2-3	TGTGCCATCAGTGAGTCGGGCAGGGTCAATCCAGATACGCAGTATTTT	CAISESGRVNPDTQYF
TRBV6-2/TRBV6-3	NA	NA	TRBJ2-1	TGTGCCAGCAGTTACTTTAGGGTCGATGAGCAGTTCTTC	CASSYFRVDEQFF
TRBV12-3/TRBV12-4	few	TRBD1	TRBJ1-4	TGTGCCAGCAGACAGGGGGGTAATGAAAAACTGTTTTTT	CASRQGGNEKLFF
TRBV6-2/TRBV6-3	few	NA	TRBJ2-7	TGTGCCAGCAGCAAGCTATCCGGTGCGGACAAGCAGTACTTC	CASSKLSGADKQYF
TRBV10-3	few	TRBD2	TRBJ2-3	TGTGCCATCAGTGAGACTAGCGGGAGCACAGATACGCAGTATTTT	CAISETSGSTDTQYF
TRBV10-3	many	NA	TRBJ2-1	TGTGCCATCAGTGACTTGGGGGAGCAGTTCTTC	CAISDLGEQFF